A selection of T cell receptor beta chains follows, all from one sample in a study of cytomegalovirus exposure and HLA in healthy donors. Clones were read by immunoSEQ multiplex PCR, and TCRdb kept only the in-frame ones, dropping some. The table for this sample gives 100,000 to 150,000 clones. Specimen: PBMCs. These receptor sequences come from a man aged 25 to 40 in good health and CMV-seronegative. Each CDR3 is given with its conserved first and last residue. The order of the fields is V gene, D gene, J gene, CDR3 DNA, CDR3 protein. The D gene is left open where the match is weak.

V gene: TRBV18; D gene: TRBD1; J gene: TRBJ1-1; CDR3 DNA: TGTGCCAGCTCACCATTGGGGACAGGGGGAAGACCTGAAGCTTTCTTT; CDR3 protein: CASSPLGTGGRPEAFF
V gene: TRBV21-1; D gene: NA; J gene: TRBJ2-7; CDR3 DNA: TGTGCCAGCAGCACAACTAGCGGGAGATTGAGCTCCTACGAGCAGTACTTC; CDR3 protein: CASSTTSGRLSSYEQYF
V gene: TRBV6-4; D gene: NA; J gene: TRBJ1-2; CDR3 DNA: TGTGCCAGCAGTCAACCTGAGAGGGTATGTGGCACCTTC; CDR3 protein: CASSQPERVCGTF
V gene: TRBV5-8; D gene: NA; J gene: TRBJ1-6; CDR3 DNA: TGTGCCAGCAGCTTGGTAGGCAGGGCAGGGGTGGATTCACCCCTCCACTTT; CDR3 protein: CASSLVGRAGVDSPLHF
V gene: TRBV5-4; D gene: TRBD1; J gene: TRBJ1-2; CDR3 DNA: TGTGCCAGCAGCAAGGACAGGGAAGGCTATGGCTACACCTTC; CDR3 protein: CASSKDREGYGYTF
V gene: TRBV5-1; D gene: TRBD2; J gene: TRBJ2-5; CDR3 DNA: TGCGCCAGCAGCTTGTGGGGTAGCGGGAGAGAGACCCAGTACTTC; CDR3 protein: CASSLWGSGRETQYF
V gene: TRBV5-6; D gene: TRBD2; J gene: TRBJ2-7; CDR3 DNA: TGTGCCAGCAGCGGGGGATTAGCGGGGTATTCCTACGAGCAGTACTTC; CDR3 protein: CASSGGLAGYSYEQYF
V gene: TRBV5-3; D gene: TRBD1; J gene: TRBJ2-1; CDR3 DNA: TGTGCCAGAAGCTTATTCCAGGGGGCGGCTCGCTACAATGAGCAGTTCTTC; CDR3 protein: CARSLFQGAARYNEQFF
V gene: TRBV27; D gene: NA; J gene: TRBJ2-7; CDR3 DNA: TGTGCCAGCAGTCCCGTGACAGCCATATCTATCGAGCAGTACTTC; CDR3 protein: CASSPVTAISIEQYF
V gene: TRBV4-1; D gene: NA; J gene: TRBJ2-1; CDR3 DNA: TGCGCCAGCAGCCCCTTGGACATCCTCTCCTACAATGAGCAGTTCTTC; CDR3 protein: CASSPLDILSYNEQFF
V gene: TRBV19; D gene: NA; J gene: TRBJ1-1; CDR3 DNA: TGTGCCAGTAGATTACCTCTCAGGGGTGAGGGTATGAACACTGAAGCTTTCTTT; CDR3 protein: CASRLPLRGEGMNTEAFF
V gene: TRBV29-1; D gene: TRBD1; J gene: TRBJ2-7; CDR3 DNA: TGCAGCGTGAGGGGGACAGATTCCTACGAGCAGTACTTC; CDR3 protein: CSVRGTDSYEQYF
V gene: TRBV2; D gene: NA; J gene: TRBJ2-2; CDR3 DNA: TGTGCCAGCAAAGGACAGACCACCGGGGAGCTGTTTTTT; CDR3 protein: CASKGQTTGELFF
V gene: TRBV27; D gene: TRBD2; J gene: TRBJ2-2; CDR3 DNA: TGTGCCAGCACGACTAGCGGGAGGGCGGGTACCGGGGAGCTGTTTTTT; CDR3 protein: CASTTSGRAGTGELFF
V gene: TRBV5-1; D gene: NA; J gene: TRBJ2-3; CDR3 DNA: TGCGCCAGCAGCCGACAAGACACAGATACGCAGTATTTT; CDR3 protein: CASSRQDTDTQYF
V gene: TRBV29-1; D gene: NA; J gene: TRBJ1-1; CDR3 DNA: TGCAGCACCCAAAGAGGGGGTCGAGACACTGAAGCTTTCTTT; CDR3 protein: CSTQRGGRDTEAFF
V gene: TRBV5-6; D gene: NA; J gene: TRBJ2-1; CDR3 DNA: TGTGCCAGCAGCTTGGGACAGATTTACGACAATGAGCAGTTCTTC; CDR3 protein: CASSLGQIYDNEQFF
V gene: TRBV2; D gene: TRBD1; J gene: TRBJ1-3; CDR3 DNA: TGTGCCAGCAGTGATCAGCCCAGGGGGGAAAGGAACACCATATATTTT; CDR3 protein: CASSDQPRGERNTIYF
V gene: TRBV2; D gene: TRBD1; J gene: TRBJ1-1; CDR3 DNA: TGTGCCAGCAGTGGACAGGGGGGCGCTGAAGCTTTCTTT; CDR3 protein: CASSGQGGAEAFF
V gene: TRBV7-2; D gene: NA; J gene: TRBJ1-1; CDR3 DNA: TGTGCCAGCAGCTTAGCGCGGGCAGCTCCTGAAGCTTTCTTT; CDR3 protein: CASSLARAAPEAFF
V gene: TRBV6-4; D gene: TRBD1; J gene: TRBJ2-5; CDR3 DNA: TGTGCCAGCAGTGAATCGACAGGGGGCGTAGAGACCCAGTACTTC; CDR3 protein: CASSESTGGVETQYF
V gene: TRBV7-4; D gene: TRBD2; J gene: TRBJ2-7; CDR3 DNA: TGTGCCAGCAGCTGTTCCGGACTAGCGGGAGGGCCATACGAGCAGTACTTC; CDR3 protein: CASSCSGLAGGPYEQYF
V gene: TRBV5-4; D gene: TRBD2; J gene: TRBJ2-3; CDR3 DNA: TGTGCCAGCAGACAAGGGACTAGCGGGAGGCCGGCAGATACGCAGTATTTT; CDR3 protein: CASRQGTSGRPADTQYF
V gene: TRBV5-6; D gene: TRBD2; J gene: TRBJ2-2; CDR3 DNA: TGTGCCAGCAGCTTAGGGAGGGCCGGGGAGCTGTTTTTT; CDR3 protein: CASSLGRAGELFF
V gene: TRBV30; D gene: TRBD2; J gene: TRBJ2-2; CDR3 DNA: TGTGCCTGGAGACGCCGAGCGGGAGGAGGAACCGGGGAGCTGTTTTTT; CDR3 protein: CAWRRRAGGGTGELFF
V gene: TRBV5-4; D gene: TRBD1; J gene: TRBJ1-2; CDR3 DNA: TGTGCCAGCAGCTTCCCCGCCCCTCAGGGGGATGGCTACACCTTC; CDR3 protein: CASSFPAPQGDGYTF
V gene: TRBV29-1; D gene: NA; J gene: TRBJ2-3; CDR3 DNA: TGCAGCGTTGTCCGGGGAAAACCGGATACGCAGTATTTT; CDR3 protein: CSVVRGKPDTQYF
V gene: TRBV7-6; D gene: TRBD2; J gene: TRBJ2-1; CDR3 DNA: TGTGCCAGCAGCCGGGGTCTGACTAGCGGCCACAATGAGCAGTTCTTC; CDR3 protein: CASSRGLTSGHNEQFF
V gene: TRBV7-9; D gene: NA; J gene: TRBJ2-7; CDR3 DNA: TGTGCCAGCAGCTTCAACTCAATGGGCAGAGAGCCTTACGAGCAGTACTTC; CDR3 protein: CASSFNSMGREPYEQYF
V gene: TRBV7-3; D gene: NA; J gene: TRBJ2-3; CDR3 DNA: TGTGCCAGCAGCCCCACTGGTGCAGATACGCAGTATTTT; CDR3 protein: CASSPTGADTQYF
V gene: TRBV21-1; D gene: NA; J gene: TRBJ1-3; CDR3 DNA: TGTGCCAGCAGCATATATACAGGGGAACCTGGAAACACCATATATTTT; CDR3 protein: CASSIYTGEPGNTIYF
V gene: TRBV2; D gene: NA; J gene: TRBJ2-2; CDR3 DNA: TGTGCCAGCGGGGCAGCTAGTACCGGGGAGCTGTTTTTT; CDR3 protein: CASGAASTGELFF
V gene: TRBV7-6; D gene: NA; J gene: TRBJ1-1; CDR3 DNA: TGTGCCAGCAGCTTAGGCGTAGCGAACACTGAAGCTTTCTTT; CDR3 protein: CASSLGVANTEAFF
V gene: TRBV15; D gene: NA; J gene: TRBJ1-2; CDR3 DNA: TGTGCCACCAGCAGCCGCGGCGGGCTCGACTATGGCTACACCTTC; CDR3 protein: CATSSRGGLDYGYTF
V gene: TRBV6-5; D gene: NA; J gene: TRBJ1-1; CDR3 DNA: TGTGCCAGCAGTTACGGGTGGGAGGCTTTCTTT; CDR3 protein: CASSYGWEAFF
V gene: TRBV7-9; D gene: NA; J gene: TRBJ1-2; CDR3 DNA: TGTGCCAGCAGTATCCGCGACAGCTATGGCTACACCTTC; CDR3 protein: CASSIRDSYGYTF
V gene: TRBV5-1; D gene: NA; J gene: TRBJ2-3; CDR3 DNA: TGCGCCAGCAGCTTGACCCCTATTCCCAGCACAGATACGCAGTATTTT; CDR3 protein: CASSLTPIPSTDTQYF
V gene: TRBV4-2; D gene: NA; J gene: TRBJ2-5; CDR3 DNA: TGTGCCAGCAGCACAGCCGGGACTGAAAAAGAGACCCAGTACTTC; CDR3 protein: CASSTAGTEKETQYF
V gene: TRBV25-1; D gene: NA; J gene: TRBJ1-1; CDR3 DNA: TGTGCCAGCAGTGAAGTTTGGCCTCAAACTGAAGCTTTCTTT; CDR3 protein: CASSEVWPQTEAFF
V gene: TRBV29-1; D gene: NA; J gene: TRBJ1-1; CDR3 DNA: TGCAGCGTTGGGGGATTACTAGACACTGAAGCTTTCTTT; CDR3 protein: CSVGGLLDTEAFF
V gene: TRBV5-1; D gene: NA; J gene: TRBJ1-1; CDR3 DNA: TGCGCCAGCAGCGCGGGGGGCGGCACTGAAGCTTTCTTT; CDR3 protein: CASSAGGGTEAFF
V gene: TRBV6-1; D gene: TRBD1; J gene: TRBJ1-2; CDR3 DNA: TGTGCCAGCAGTGAAGAGGGCAGGGGGCTGCCTGGCTACACCTTC; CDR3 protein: CASSEEGRGLPGYTF
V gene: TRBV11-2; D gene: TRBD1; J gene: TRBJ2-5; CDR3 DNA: TGTGCCAGCAGCCTAGAGGGGACAGGGCAATTTAATCAAGAGACCCAGTACTTC; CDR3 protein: CASSLEGTGQFNQETQYF